The 27 T cell receptor beta chains reported below all come from one sample, sequenced in a study of molecular identifiers for immune sequencing clone quantification. TCRdb re-derived calls from the PCR reads in MiXCR, one entry per CDR3 protein. Of about 65,000 distinct CDR3 sequences listed, about a sixth are singletons. The sample comprised naive CD8+ T cells from blood, with Jurkat cell RNA spiked in. Stated subset: FACS-sorted CD8+CD4-CCR7+CD45RA+ naive T cells. The receptors were sampled from a human donor in good health. Some libraries in this study had Jurkat cell RNA spiked in.

The chain recombines TRBV12-3 or TRBV12-4 with TRBJ2-5; TRBD2 agrees at 13 bases. The V and J ends lost 6 bases and 1 base, in that order; junction bases with no gene match: 5. The CDR3 is made up of 16 amino acids. In nucleotides, the CDR3 is TGTGCCAGCAGCCCGGGACTAGCGGGGCCCCAAGAGACCCAGTACTTC. This gives the protein CASSPGLAGPQETQYF.

This clonotype was seen many times. The gene calls are TRBV7-2 and TRBJ2-3; 9 positions agree with TRBD2. V was clipped by 4 bases and J by 1 base; unmatched bases: 9. CDR1 SGHTA and CDR2 FQGNSA come from the germline V gene. The CDR3 loop spans 17 amino acids. CDR3 region: CASSSVVAGAGTDTQYF. The CDR3 DNA follows: TGTGCCAGCAGCTCTGTTGTAGCGGGAGCCGGCACAGATACGCAGTATTTT.

Details on this clonotype: A much larger clone lies one base from this, so it may be a read error. The chain has TRBV7-6 and TRBJ2-7, with unresolved D. CDR3 length: 13 residues. With 3 bases removed from V and 2 bases from J, the gap between germline ends came to 8 bases. From germline, CDR1 is SGHVS and CDR2 FNYEAQ. The DNA for the CDR3 is TGTGCCAGCAGCTTCAATCCTGCCTACGAGCAGTACTTC. It specifies CASSFNPAYEQYF. Combining the CDR3 with reference TRBV7-6 and TRBJ2-7 gives the whole variable domain GAGVSQSPRYKVTKRGQDVALRCDPISGHVSLYWYRQALGQGPEFLTYFNYEAQQDKSGLPNDRFSAERPEGSISTLTIQRTEQRDSAMYRCASSFNPAYEQYFGPGTRLTVT.

Points on this clonotype: A read error may explain this, as a much larger clone is one base away. The chain is built from TRBV24-1 and TRBJ2-2; 8 bases align to TRBD1. The germline V gene encodes CDR1 KGHDR and CDR2 SFDVKD. The CDR3 has 16 amino acids. As DNA, the CDR3 is TGTGCCACCAGTGATCCAACAGGGGGGAACACCGGGGAGCTGCTTTTT. Translating it yields CATSDPTGGNTGELLF.

Details on this clonotype: The germline gene is not matched at one end of the junction; a read error may be the cause. The chain employs TRBV29-1 and TRBJ2-7; D possibly uses TRBD1 or TRBD2 (5 bases each). The CDR3 is 14 residues long. Germline V lookup: CDR1 SQVTM, CDR2 ANQGSEA. CDR3 DNA sequence: TGCGGCGTTGCCGGGGCGATCAAGGATAAGGAGCAGTACTTC. It specifies CGVAGAIKDKEQYF.

Points on this clonotype: One base away lies a much larger clone, so this may be a sequencing read error. The chain has TRBV28 and TRBJ2-7; D gene unclear. Trimming removed 2 bases at V and 5 bases at J, with 7 bases between. The CDR3 runs 12 residues. CDR1 is MDHEN and CDR2 is SYDVKM in the germline V gene. CDR3 sequence (DNA): TGTGCCAGCAGTTTAACAGCCCACGAGCAGTACTTC. This codes for CASSLTAHEQYF.

This clonotype was detected a few times. This may arise from a read error, as a much more abundant clone is one base away. The conserved closing phenylalanine or tryptophan is absent in this CDR3, likely reflecting a read error. The genes are TRBV12-3 or TRBV12-4 and TRBJ1-1; D is uncertain. The ends were cut back, 5 bases at V and 0 bases at J, with 4 bases in the middle. CDR3 length: 12 residues. The CDR3 reads CASSEMNTEAFL. CDR3 in DNA: TGTGCCAGCAGTGAGATGAACACTGAAGCTTTCCTT.

This clonotype was counted many times. The chain recombines TRBV14 with TRBJ2-1; no definite D call. The CDR3 length is 17 residues. Trimming left V 2 bases short and J 6 bases short, with 20 bases between. Germline V CDR1 and CDR2: SGHDN, FVKESK. The CDR3 DNA sequence: TGTGCCAGCAGCCAACGATTTTTTGTGGGCCCATCCAATGAGCAGTTCTTC. Encoded protein: CASSQRFFVGPSNEQFF.

This clonotype was seen many times. The chain combines TRBV4-1 with TRBJ2-1, with 9 bases lining up with TRBD1. After removal of 4 bases from V and 6 bases from J, the junction contained 10 bases not matched to a gene. The CDR3 totals 16 residues. Germline values: CDR1 MGHRA, CDR2 YSYEKL. The CDR3 DNA reads TGCGCCAGCAGCCCCCAATGGACAGGGGCCCCCAATGAGCAGTTCTTC. Translated: CASSPQWTGAPNEQFF.

By share, this clonotype ranks as medium-sized (0.01 to 0.1%). One junction end disagrees with the germline gene, perhaps due to a read error. The chain combines TRBV5-1 with TRBJ2-7; D gene ambiguous. Germline CDR1 reads SGHRS; CDR2 reads YFSETQ. The CDR3 has 11 amino acids. The CDR3 is CASSLGYEQYF. The CDR3 DNA reads as TGTGCCAGCAGCTTGGGATACGAGCAGTACTTC.

This clonotype occurred many times. The chain combines TRBV6-5 with TRBJ2-5; D may be TRBD2 (5 bases). Trimming took 5 bases from V and 3 from J, leaving 25 bases between them. CDR3 length equals 18 residues. The germline gives CDR1 MNHEY, CDR2 SVGAGI. CDR3 region: CASSPAPKFPGGEETQYF. CDR3 bases: TGTGCCAGCAGTCCCGCCCCCAAGTTTCCAGGAGGTGAAGAGACCCAGTACTTC.

In its sample, this clonotype was seen many times. The rearrangement links TRBV20-1 to TRBJ2-1; 7 bases align to TRBD2. The J segment lost 6 bases and the V segment lost 7 bases, leaving 12 bases of the junction unmatched. Germline V CDR1 and CDR2: DFQATT, SNEGSKA (reference sequence). The CDR3 totals 14 residues. The CDR3 reads CSGVRREARNEQFF. For the CDR3, the DNA is TGCAGTGGTGTCCGCCGGGAGGCCCGCAATGAGCAGTTCTTC.

This clonotype was detected ten times or more. The J gene is TRBJ2-3, the V gene TRBV4-1; TRBD2 agrees at 9 bases. CDR1 MGHRA and CDR2 YSYEKL come from the germline V gene. This CDR3 is 16 amino acids long. Trimming took 4 bases from V and 1 from J; bases not matched to a gene: 6. The DNA of the CDR3 is TGCGCCAGCAGCCCACCAGCGGGAGGTGGCACAGATACGCAGTATTTT. Its protein product is CASSPPAGGGTDTQYF.

This clonotype came up many times. The V call is TRBV19, the J call TRBJ2-7, with a tentative D call TRBD2 (5 bases). Trimming shortened V by 6 bases and J by 2 bases, and 14 bases separated the two germline ends. Germline V gene sequence: CDR1 LNHDA, CDR2 SQIVND (reference sequence). The CDR3 length is 14 residues. Here the CDR3 DNA reads TGTGCCAGTAGCCCGTACGGGAACACCTACGAGCAGTACTTC. Residues: CASSPYGNTYEQYF.

This clonotype was seen a handful of times. The V and J genes are TRBV4-1 and TRBJ1-2, with D possibly TRBD1 on 5 matching bases. Deletions cut 0 bases from V and 7 bases from J, with 27 bases between. Per germline, CDR1 MGHRA and CDR2 YSYEKL. CDR3 length: 19 amino acids. The CDR3 region is CASSQDDSMSLGDHGGYTF. As DNA, the CDR3 is TGCGCCAGCAGCCAAGATGATTCTATGAGCCTGGGGGACCACGGTGGCTACACCTTC.

This clonotype was observed many times. V is TRBV24-1 and J is TRBJ2-2; possible D gene TRBD2, 5 bases. This CDR3 contains 14 residues. Looked up from germline, CDR1 is KGHDR and CDR2 is SFDVKD. The V end was cut by 6 bases, the J end by 0 bases, with 7 bases between. CDR3 DNA: TGTGCCACCAGTAAGCGGTCGAACACCGGGGAGCTGTTTTTT. It codes for CATSKRSNTGELFF.

This clonotype occurred many times. V gene TRBV7-8 combines with J gene TRBJ2-1, with 7 bases lining up with TRBD2. The CDR3 has 15 amino acids. The J segment lost 8 bases and the V segment lost 7 bases, leaving 14 bases of the junction unmatched. Germline V CDR1 and CDR2: SGHVS, FQNEAQ. CDR3 loop: CASNLKREKRDEQFF. CDR3 DNA sequence: TGTGCCAGCAACCTAAAGCGGGAAAAGCGGGATGAGCAGTTCTTC.

This clonotype was observed at least ten times. This chain links TRBV10-3 with TRBJ2-7; D is possibly TRBD2 (5 bases). The CDR3 sequence is 14 residues long. Trimming removed 6 bases from V and 0 bases from J, with 12 bases in between. Germline V gene sequence: CDR1 ENHRY, CDR2 SYGVKD. CDR3 DNA sequence: TGTGCCATCAGGGACTCGGACGGCTCCTACGAGCAGTACTTC. Amino acids: CAIRDSDGSYEQYF.

The CDR3 loop is CASSLGGSSTDTQYF. Written as DNA, the CDR3 is TGTGCCAGCAGCTTAGGCGGGAGTAGCACAGATACGCAGTATTTT. The chain employs TRBV5-6 and TRBJ2-3; 7 bases align to TRBD2. This CDR3 region has 15 residues. The V gene's germline CDR1 is SGHDT and CDR2 YYEEEE. V lost 2 bases and J lost 0; bases outside the gene matches: 3.

The chain links TRBV5-4 to TRBJ2-1; D is possibly TRBD2 (5 bases). The CDR3 extends over 18 amino acids. In germline, CDR1 is SGHNT, CDR2 YYREEE (reference sequence). Trimming pared 0 bases from V and 0 bases from J, leaving 16 bases between. The CDR3 bases are TGTGCCAGCAGCTTGGATGTACTCGGAGGAAGCTCCTACAATGAGCAGTTCTTC. Translating it yields CASSLDVLGGSSYNEQFF.

Turning to this clonotype: This may arise from a read error, as a much more abundant clone is one base away. The final CDR3 position lacks the conserved phenylalanine or tryptophan, pointing to a likely read error. This chain joins TRBV6-6 and TRBJ2-3; no firm D call. V dropped 6 bases and J dropped 5 bases, with 15 bases sitting between them. The CDR3 covers 14 residues. CDR1 is MNHNY, CDR2 SVGAGI, per germline (reference sequence). The CDR3 DNA is TGTGCCAGCAGACACCCCTCCGCCAGAGATACGCAGTATTCT. This codes for CASRHPSARDTQYS.

This clonotype was seen a few times. The V call is TRBV29-1, the J call TRBJ2-1, with TRBD2 matching 9 bases. Per the germline V gene, CDR1 is SQVTM and CDR2 is ANQGSEA. Trimming removed 4 bases from V and 9 bases from J; junction bases left unmatched: 10. The CDR3 has 14 residues. In DNA, the CDR3 is TGCAGCGTTGTGGGCGGGAGGGCCAGCGTTGAGCAGTTCTTC. It translates to CSVVGGRASVEQFF.

Regarding this clonotype: This sequence may be a read error, since a much larger clone differs from it by one base. The genes are TRBV6-5 and TRBJ1-1; D is uncertain. The CDR3 runs 14 residues. Trimming stripped 4 bases from V and 1 base from J, with 10 bases between. Looked up from germline, CDR1 is MNHEY and CDR2 is SVGAGI. The CDR3 spells CASSCYPPNTEAFF. The CDR3 DNA reads TGTGCCAGCAGTTGCTACCCACCGAACACTGAAGCTTTCTTT.

This clonotype appeared many times. The rearrangement uses TRBV27 and TRBJ2-5; D possibly matches TRBD1 or TRBD2 (5 bases each). Germline CDR1 is MNHEY and CDR2 is SMNVEV (reference sequence). Trimming left V 4 bases short and J 4 bases short, with 13 bases between. CDR3 length: 14 residues. The CDR3 loop is CASSSLPGRETQYF. The DNA of the CDR3 is TGTGCCAGCAGTTCGTTACCGGGACGAGAGACCCAGTACTTC.

A note on this clonotype: This could be a read error, since a much larger clone is one nucleotide away. V and J are TRBV25-1 and TRBJ2-7, with 9 positions matching TRBD1. Germline V gene data show CDR1 as MGHDK and CDR2 as SYGVNS. CDR3 length: 16 residues. The CDR3: CASSGKRTGDPYEPYF. CDR3 nucleotide sequence: TGTGCCAGCAGTGGGAAACGGACAGGGGACCCCTACGAGCCGTACTTC.

As to this clonotype: This may be a read error: a much more frequent sequence differs by one nucleotide. Without the conserved terminal phenylalanine or tryptophan, this CDR3 likely stems from a read error. The V call is TRBV7-9, the J call TRBJ2-2; D tentatively fits TRBD1 or TRBD2 (5 bases each). This CDR3 is built from 15 residues. The V end lost 0 bases, the J end lost 5 bases, and 10 bases lay between the germline ends. Germline CDR1 SEHNR, CDR2 FQNEAQ (reference sequence). The CDR3, as DNA: TGTGCCAGCAGCTTAGCGGGGGTCGAGACCGGGGAGCTGTTTTGT. It specifies CASSLAGVETGELFC.

To note about this clonotype: Given a much more abundant clone one base away, this may be a read error. The gene calls are TRBV2 and TRBJ1-2; weak D call: TRBD1 (6 bases). The CDR3 length is 13 residues. The germline gives CDR1 SNHLY, CDR2 FYNNEI. V lost 11 bases, J lost 8 bases, and 21 bases lay in between. The CDR3 reads CAGRDEQGRGYTF. The CDR3 region has the DNA TGTGCCGGCCGCGATGAACAGGGAAGAGGCTACACCTTC.